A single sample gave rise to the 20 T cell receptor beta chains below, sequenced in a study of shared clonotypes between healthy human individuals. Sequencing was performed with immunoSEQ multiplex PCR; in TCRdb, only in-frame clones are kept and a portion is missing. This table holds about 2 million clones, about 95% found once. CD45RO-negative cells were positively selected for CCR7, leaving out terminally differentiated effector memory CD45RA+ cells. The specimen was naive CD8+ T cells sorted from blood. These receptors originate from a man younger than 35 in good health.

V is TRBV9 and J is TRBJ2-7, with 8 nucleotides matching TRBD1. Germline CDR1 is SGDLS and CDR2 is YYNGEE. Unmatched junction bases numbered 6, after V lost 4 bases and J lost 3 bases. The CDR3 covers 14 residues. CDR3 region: CASSISGQDYEQYF. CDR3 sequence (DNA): TGTGCCAGCAGCATTTCGGGACAGGACTACGAGCAGTACTTC.

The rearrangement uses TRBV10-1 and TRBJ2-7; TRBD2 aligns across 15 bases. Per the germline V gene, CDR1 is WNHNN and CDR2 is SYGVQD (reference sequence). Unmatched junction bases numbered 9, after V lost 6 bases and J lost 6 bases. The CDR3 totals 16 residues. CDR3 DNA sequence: TGCGCCAGCAGCCCCCGGACTAGCGGGAGGGCAAGCGAGCAGTACTTC. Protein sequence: CASSPRTSGRASEQYF.

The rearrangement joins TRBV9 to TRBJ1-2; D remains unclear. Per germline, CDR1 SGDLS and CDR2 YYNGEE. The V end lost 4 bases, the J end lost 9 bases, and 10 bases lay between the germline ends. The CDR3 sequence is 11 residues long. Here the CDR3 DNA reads TGTGCCAGCAGCCTAGGTACGAGCTACACCTTC. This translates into CASSLGTSYTF. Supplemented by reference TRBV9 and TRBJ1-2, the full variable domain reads DSGVTQTPKHLITATGQRVTLRCSPRSGDLSVYWYQQSLDQGLQFLIQYYNGEERAKGNILERFSAQQFPDLHSELNLSSLELGDSALYFCASSLGTSYTFGSGTRLTVV.

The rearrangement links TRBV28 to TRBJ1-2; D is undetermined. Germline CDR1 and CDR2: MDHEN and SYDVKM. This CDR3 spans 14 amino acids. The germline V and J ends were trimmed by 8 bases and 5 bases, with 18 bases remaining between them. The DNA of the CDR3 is TGTGCCAGCTTCGGGCTGAACAACTTGTATGGCTACACCTTC. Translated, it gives CASFGLNNLYGYTF.

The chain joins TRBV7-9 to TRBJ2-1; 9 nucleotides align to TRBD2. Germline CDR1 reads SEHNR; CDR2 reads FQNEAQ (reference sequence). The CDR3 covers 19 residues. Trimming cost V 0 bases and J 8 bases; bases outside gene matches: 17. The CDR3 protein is CASSLAPAGGLLAVYEQFF. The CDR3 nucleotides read TGTGCCAGCAGCTTAGCTCCAGCGGGAGGACTCTTGGCTGTATATGAGCAGTTCTTC.

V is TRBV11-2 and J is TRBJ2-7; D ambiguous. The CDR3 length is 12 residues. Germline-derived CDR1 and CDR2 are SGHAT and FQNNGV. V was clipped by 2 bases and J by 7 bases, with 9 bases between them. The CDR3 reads CASSLFDGEQYF. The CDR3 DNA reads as TGTGCCAGCAGCTTATTTGATGGGGAGCAGTACTTC.

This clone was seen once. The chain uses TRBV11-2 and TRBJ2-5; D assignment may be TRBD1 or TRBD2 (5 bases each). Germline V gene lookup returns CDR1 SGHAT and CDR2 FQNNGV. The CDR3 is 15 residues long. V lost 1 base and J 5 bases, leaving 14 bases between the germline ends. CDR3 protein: CASSLGPGSLETQYF. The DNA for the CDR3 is TGTGCCAGCAGCTTAGGGCCAGGGAGTCTGGAGACCCAGTACTTC.

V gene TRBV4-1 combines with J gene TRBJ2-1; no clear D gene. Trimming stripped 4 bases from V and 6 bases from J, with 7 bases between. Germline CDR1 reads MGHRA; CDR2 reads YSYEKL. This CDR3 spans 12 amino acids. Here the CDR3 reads CASSPAPNEQFF. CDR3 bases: TGCGCCAGCAGCCCAGCCCCCAATGAGCAGTTCTTC.

The CDR3 DNA sequence: TGCGCCAGCAGCCAGGGGCTAGCGGGAGGGTTTGAGCAGTTCTTC. It specifies CASSQGLAGGFEQFF. The J gene is TRBJ2-1, the V gene TRBV4-1; 12 bases map to TRBD2. Germline V gives CDR1 MGHRA, CDR2 YSYEKL. V was pared by 3 bases and J by 9 bases, with 6 bases of the junction left unmatched. There are 15 residues in the CDR3.

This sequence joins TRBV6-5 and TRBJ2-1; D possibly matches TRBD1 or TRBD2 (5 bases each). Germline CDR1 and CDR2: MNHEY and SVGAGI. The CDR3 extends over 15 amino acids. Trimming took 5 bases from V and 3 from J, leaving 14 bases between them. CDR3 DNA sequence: TGTGCCAGCAGTCTATCGGGACCAAGCTACAATGAGCAGTTCTTC. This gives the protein CASSLSGPSYNEQFF.

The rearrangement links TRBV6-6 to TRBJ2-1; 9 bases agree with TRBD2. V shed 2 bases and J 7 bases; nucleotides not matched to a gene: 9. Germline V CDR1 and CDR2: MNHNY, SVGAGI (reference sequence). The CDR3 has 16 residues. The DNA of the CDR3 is TGTGCCAGCAGTTACGTGGGTAGCGGGAGTAATAATGAGCAGTTCTTC. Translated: CASSYVGSGSNNEQFF.

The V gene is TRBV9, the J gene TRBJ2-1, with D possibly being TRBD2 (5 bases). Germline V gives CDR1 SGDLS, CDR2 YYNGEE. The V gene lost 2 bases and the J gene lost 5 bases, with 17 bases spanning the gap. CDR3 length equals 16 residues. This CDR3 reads CASSVPRRGSHNEQFF. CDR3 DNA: TGTGCCAGCAGCGTCCCCCGCCGGGGTAGTCACAATGAGCAGTTCTTC. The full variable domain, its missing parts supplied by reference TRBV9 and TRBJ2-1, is DSGVTQTPKHLITATGQRVTLRCSPRSGDLSVYWYQQSLDQGLQFLIQYYNGEERAKGNILERFSAQQFPDLHSELNLSSLELGDSALYFCASSVPRRGSHNEQFFGPGTRLTVL.

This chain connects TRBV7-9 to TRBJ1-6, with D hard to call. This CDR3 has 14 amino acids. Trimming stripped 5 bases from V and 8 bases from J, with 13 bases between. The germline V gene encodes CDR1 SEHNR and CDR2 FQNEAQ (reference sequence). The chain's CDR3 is CASSPLVGDSPLHF. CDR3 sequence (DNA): TGTGCCAGCAGCCCCTTAGTTGGGGATTCACCCCTCCACTTT.

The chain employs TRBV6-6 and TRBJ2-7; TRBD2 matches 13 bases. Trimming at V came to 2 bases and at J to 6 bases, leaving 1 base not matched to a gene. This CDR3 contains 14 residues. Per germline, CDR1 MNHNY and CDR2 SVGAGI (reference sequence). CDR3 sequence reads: CASSYGTSGTEQYF. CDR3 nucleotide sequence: TGTGCCAGCAGTTACGGGACTAGCGGGACCGAGCAGTACTTC.

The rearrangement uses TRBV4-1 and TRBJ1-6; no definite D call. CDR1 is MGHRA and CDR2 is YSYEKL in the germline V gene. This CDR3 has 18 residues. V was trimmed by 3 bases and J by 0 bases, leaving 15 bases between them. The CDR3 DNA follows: TGCGCCAGCAGCCAGACCCCCCCGGAGAGCTCCTATAATTCACCCCTCCACTTT. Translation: CASSQTPPESSYNSPLHF.

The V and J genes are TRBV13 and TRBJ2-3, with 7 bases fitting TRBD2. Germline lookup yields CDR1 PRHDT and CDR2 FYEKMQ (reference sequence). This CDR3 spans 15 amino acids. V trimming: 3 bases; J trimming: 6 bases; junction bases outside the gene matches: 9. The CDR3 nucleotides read TGTGCCAGCAGCTTCCCGGGGGGTCCGGTTGATACGCAGTATTTT. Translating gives CASSFPGGPVDTQYF.

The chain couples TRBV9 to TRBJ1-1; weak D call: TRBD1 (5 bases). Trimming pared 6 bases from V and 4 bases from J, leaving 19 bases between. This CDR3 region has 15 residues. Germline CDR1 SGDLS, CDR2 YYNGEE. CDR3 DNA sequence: TGTGCCAGCACCTCCGGGGGGGTCTGGGGCACTGAAGCTTTCTTT. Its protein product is CASTSGGVWGTEAFF. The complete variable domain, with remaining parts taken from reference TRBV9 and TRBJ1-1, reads DSGVTQTPKHLITATGQRVTLRCSPRSGDLSVYWYQQSLDQGLQFLIQYYNGEERAKGNILERFSAQQFPDLHSELNLSSLELGDSALYFCASTSGGVWGTEAFFGQGTRLTVV.

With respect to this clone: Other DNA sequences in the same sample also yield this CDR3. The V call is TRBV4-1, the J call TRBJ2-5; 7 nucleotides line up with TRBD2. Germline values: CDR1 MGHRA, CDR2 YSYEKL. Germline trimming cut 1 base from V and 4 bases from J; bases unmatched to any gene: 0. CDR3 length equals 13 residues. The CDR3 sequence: CASSQAGGETQYF. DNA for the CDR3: TGCGCCAGCAGCCAAGCGGGGGGAGAGACCCAGTACTTC.

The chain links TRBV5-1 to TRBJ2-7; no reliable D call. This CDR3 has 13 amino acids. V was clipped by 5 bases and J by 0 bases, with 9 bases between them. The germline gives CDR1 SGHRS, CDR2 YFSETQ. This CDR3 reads CASRSASSYEQYF. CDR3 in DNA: TGCGCCAGCAGGAGCGCGAGCTCCTACGAGCAGTACTTC.

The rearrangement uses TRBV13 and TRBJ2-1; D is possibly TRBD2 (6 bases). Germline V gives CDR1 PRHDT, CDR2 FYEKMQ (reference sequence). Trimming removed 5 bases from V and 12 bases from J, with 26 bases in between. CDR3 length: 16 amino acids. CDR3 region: CASSVTGTRTTMTQFF. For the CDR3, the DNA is TGTGCCAGCAGCGTAACCGGGACTCGTACTACAATGACGCAGTTCTTC.